These 7 T cell receptor beta chains share one sample of origin, sequenced in a study of beta chain features in type 1 diabetes (dated by TCRdb to the late 2010s). The library was generated by the immunoSEQ multiplex PCR assay. The High Capacity cDNA Reverse Transcription Kit was used to reverse transcribe all of the isolated RNA, meaning that expressed TCRB transcripts were what got sequenced. This immuneACCESS table, as held by TCRdb, lists in-frame sequences with V and J called but not all clones. Of the missing ones, under half trace to an unresolved V gene in checked studies; the others have no known cause. For this sample the table gives roughly 500,000 clones, of which about 10% were detected only once. Approximately 0.05% of the sample belongs to the ten largest clones. The specimen was naive CD4+ T cells from blood. Read against the paper, the sample's cell subset or site label means: true naive CD4+ T cells. Source of these receptors: a woman between 18 and 29 years old in good health.

This clone was seen more than once but under ten times. The rearrangement uses TRBV7-9 and TRBJ2-1; possible D gene TRBD2, 6 bases. Between the trimmed V and J ends, which lost 2 bases and 4 bases, there was a span of 9 bases. The CDR3 runs 14 residues. Germline CDR1 is SEHNR and CDR2 is FQNEAQ (reference sequence). CDR3 in amino acids: CASSLSGTYNEQFF. As DNA, the CDR3 is TGTGCCAGCAGCTTATCCGGGACTTACAATGAGCAGTTCTTC.

This clone was detected only a few times. The chain joins TRBV5-4 to TRBJ1-1; the match to TRBD1 covers 7 bases. J was trimmed by 4 bases and V by 1 base; bases with no gene match: 4. There are 14 residues in the CDR3. Per the germline V gene, CDR1 is SGHNT and CDR2 is YYREEE (reference sequence). The CDR3 region has the DNA TGTGCCAGCAGCTTGTCCAGGGGGGGCACTGAAGCTTTCTTT. This translates into CASSLSRGGTEAFF.

This clone was observed a handful of times. The CDR3 sequence: CASSLSGGYEQYF. For the CDR3, the DNA is TGTGCCAGCAGCTTAAGCGGGGGATACGAGCAGTACTTC. This sequence joins TRBV7-2 and TRBJ2-7, with 8 bases fitting TRBD2. CDR1 and CDR2 (germline): SGHTA, FQGNSA. This CDR3 is 13 amino acids long. V trimming: 2 bases; J trimming: 4 bases; junction bases outside the gene matches: 1.

This clone was counted between two and nine times. The chain links TRBV18 to TRBJ2-3, with D possibly matching TRBD2 (6 bases). Germline V gene data show CDR1 as KGHSH and CDR2 as LQKENI. The V gene lost 6 bases and the J gene lost 6 bases, with 13 bases spanning the gap. The CDR3 has 13 residues. The CDR3 nucleotides read TGTGCCAGCTCTCGAGCGGAGGGGGATACGCAGTATTTT. It translates to CASSRAEGDTQYF.

J is TRBJ1-1 and V is TRBV14; D is undetermined. V lost 4 bases and J 2 bases, leaving 8 bases between the germline ends. The germline CDR1 and CDR2 sequences are SGHDN and FVKESK. This CDR3 has 13 residues. CDR3 protein: CASSPGINTEAFF. The CDR3, as DNA: TGTGCCAGCAGCCCCGGAATCAACACTGAAGCTTTCTTT.

The chain joins TRBV5-1 to TRBJ2-3, with D perhaps given as TRBD1 or TRBD2 (5 bases each). CDR1 is SGHRS and CDR2 is YFSETQ in the germline V gene. Trimming shortened V by 1 base and J by 6 bases, and 9 bases separated the two germline ends. This CDR3 spans 13 amino acids. The CDR3 DNA follows: TGCGCCAGCAGCTTGAAGGGGACCGATACGCAGTATTTT. Protein: CASSLKGTDTQYF.

This clone was counted only a few times. CDR3 sequence (DNA): TGTGCAAGTCGCTTAGCGGCCAGGGGCCTATACACCGGGGAGCTGTTTTTT. Protein: CASRLAARGLYTGELFF. This rearrangement joins TRBV12-2 to TRBJ2-2; whether TRBD1, the table's D call, matches the DNA was not checked. TRBV12-2 constitutes a pseudogene. The CDR3 runs to 17 residues.